This note documents a single T cell receptor (beta chain) sequence. Its antigen is currently unknown. With random hexamers, reverse transcription was performed on about 0.5 to 1 ug of RNA. By means of immunoSEQ multiplex PCR, TCR beta CDR3 spanning 54 Vbeta and 13 Jbeta underwent amplification. Via MiXCR, TCRdb re-called the immunoSEQ multiplex PCR reads, giving one row per CDR3 protein. The profile shows 330,000 or so distinct CDR3 sequences, approximately 85% of them singletons. These data belong to a study of CD8 T cells in Susac syndrome. Notes on the study in general: The study admitted that it had a relatively small number of individuals in its TCR sequencing and HLA analysis.

The CDR3 covers 15 residues. Germline lookup yields CDR1 GTSNPN and CDR2 SVGIG (reference sequence). With 2 bases clipped from V and 3 bases from J, the junction kept 6 bases outside the gene matches. V usage is TRBV30 and J usage is TRBJ2-3; 9 bases fit TRBD1. The clonotype originates from a human donor with multiple sclerosis. The specimen sequenced was CD8+ T cells from PBMCs. The CDR3 DNA reads TGTGCCTGGAGTCCGGGACAGGGTGGTACAGATACGCAGTATTTT. It translates to CAWSPGQGGTDTQYF.